These T cell receptor beta chains were read from a single sample in a study of vaccination and CD4 T cells after COVID-19. No antigen is known for these receptors. TCRdb used MiXCR to reprocess the PCR reads, holding one entry per CDR3 protein. The table has tens of thousands of distinct CDR3 sequences, approximately 30% seen once; the top ten hold approximately 10%. Source: CD4+ T cells from blood, cultured in vitro, taken about 7 months after SARS-CoV-2 vaccination. The receptors were gathered from a human donor who had recovered from COVID-19. Both conserved end residues are part of each CDR3. The D gene is left open where the match is weak. Clone size, where shown, is once, few, many, or a class for clones that have expanded.

>-|-|TRBV14|TRBJ1-2
TGTGCCAGCAGCCAAGATTCCAGGCGGTACAATGGCTACACCTTC
CASSQDSRRYNGYTF
>-|medium-sized|TRBV7-9|TRBJ1-1
TGTGCCAGCAGAGCAGGACAAGCGAACACTGAAGCTTTCTTT
CASRAGQANTEAFF
>-|-|TRBV25-1|TRBJ1-1
TGTGCCAGCAGTGATACCGCGGGGGGTAACACTGAAGCTTTCTTT
CASSDTAGGNTEAFF
>-|few|TRBV2|TRBJ2-4
TGTGCCAGCAGTGAAAGGCTAGCCAAAAACATTCAGTACTTC
CASSERLAKNIQYF
>-|-|TRBV19|TRBJ1-2
TGTGCCAGTAGCAGGGGAGTAACTAACTATGGCTACACCTTC
CASSRGVTNYGYTF
>-|few|TRBV20-1|TRBJ1-1
TGCAGTGCCCAGGGACCGTTCACTGAAGCTTTCTTT
CSAQGPFTEAFF
>TRBD1|few|TRBV19|TRBJ1-5
TGTGCCAGTAACCTGAAAATAACAGGGGATAGCAATCAGCCCCAGCATTTT
CASNLKITGDSNQPQHF
>TRBD2|-|TRBV11-2|TRBJ2-1
TGTGCCAGCAGATACCCCGGGGGGAGGGTAAGGGAGGATGAGCAGTTCTTC
CASRYPGGRVREDEQFF
>TRBD1|few|TRBV15|TRBJ1-1
TGTGCCACCAGCAGAGACAGAAGACAGGGGGCTGGCACTGAAGCTTTCTTT
CATSRDRRQGAGTEAFF
>-|-|TRBV7-2|TRBJ1-2
TGTGCCAGCAGCTTGGGGTACTATGGCTACACCTTC
CASSLGYYGYTF
>-|few|TRBV7-2|TRBJ1-2
TGTGCCAGCAGCTTAAGTACAGAGGGTCTATATGGCTACACCTTC
CASSLSTEGLYGYTF
>-|-|TRBV6-1|TRBJ2-1
TGTGCCAGCTTGCAGAGCCCGTACAATGAGCAGTTCTTC
CASLQSPYNEQFF
>TRBD2|few|TRBV7-8|TRBJ2-2
TGTGCCAGCACTCTCCAACTAGCGGGCTCCACCGGGGAGCTGTTTTTT
CASTLQLAGSTGELFF
>TRBD1|few|TRBV7-6|TRBJ1-1
TGTGCCAGCAGCCCACAGGGGGCGTCGGCTGAAGCTTTCTTT
CASSPQGASAEAFF
>TRBD2|few|TRBV20-1|TRBJ2-4
TGCAGTGCTGGACTAGCGCACATTCAGTACTTC
CSAGLAHIQYF
>-|few|TRBV7-9|TRBJ1-1
TGTGCCAGCAGCTTAGGGGGATGGGCTGAAGCTTTCTTT
CASSLGGWAEAFF
>TRBD2|-|TRBV11-3|TRBJ2-5
TGTGCCAGCAGCCCACTTCAAGCGGGAGTTTCAGAGACCCAGTACTTC
CASSPLQAGVSETQYF
>-|-|TRBV15|TRBJ1-5
TGTGCCACCAGCGTGGACAATCAGCCCCAGCATTTT
CATSVDNQPQHF
>-|-|TRBV7-6|TRBJ1-3
TGTGCCAGCAGCTTAGCGTTAGCAGCCCCTGGAAACACCATATATTTT
CASSLALAAPGNTIYF
>TRBD1|few|TRBV20-1|TRBJ1-2
TGCAGTGCTATATTGACAGGGCCGCACTATGGCTACACCTTC
CSAILTGPHYGYTF
>-|-|TRBV2|TRBJ1-5
TGTGCCAGCAGTCTGCAGGGAGGGTGGGAAGGGCCCCAGCATTTT
CASSLQGGWEGPQHF
>TRBD2|-|TRBV24-1|TRBJ2-3
TGTGCCACCAGTGATTTAGCGGGGGCTAGCACAGATACGCAGTATTTT
CATSDLAGASTDTQYF
>-|-|TRBV7-8|TRBJ1-6
TGTGCCAGCAGCTTAGGACAGCTTAATTCACCCCTCTACTTT
CASSLGQLNSPLYF
>-|few|TRBV20-1|TRBJ1-6
TGCAGTGCTACCCCAGGGAGCTCCTATAATTCACCCCTCCACTTT
CSATPGSSYNSPLHF
>-|-|TRBV2|TRBJ1-6
TGTGCCAGCAGTTCGCCAAGCTCCTATAATTCACCCCTCCACTTT
CASSSPSSYNSPLHF
>-|medium-sized|TRBV15|TRBJ2-7
TGTGCCACCAGCAGAGATAGGGTACTCGAAAGGGGCGAGCAGTACTTC
CATSRDRVLERGEQYF
>-|medium-sized|TRBV6-1|TRBJ1-1
TGTGCCAGTAAGGGGTGGCGGGAGAACACTGAAGCTTTCTTT
CASKGWRENTEAFF
>TRBD2|few|TRBV4-2|TRBJ2-5
TGTGCCAGCAGCCAAAGTGGCCGGACTAGCGGGGGGAGGGAGACCCAGTACTTC
CASSQSGRTSGGRETQYF
>-|-|TRBV19|TRBJ2-5
TGTGCCAGTAGTACCCCGTTCGGGGACGGGACCCAGTACTTC
CASSTPFGDGTQYF
>-|few|TRBV7-7|TRBJ2-3
TGTGCTAGCAGCTTAGGGCACCCTCCAGCAGATACGCAGTATTTT
CASSLGHPPADTQYF
>TRBD1|-|TRBV7-3|TRBJ2-3
TGTGCCAGCAGCGTACAGGGGGACACTAGCACAGATACGCAGTATTTT
CASSVQGDTSTDTQYF
>-|few|TRBV7-9|TRBJ2-5
TGTGCCAGCACCCTCGAGGTGTGGTCGGAACAAGAGACCCAGTACTTC
CASTLEVWSEQETQYF
>-|few|TRBV20-1|TRBJ1-1
TGCAGTGCAATAATGGTAGGGGTTACTGAAGCTTTCTTT
CSAIMVGVTEAFF
>TRBD1|-|TRBV7-6|TRBJ2-1
TGTGCCAGCAGCGTACGCCAGACAGGGAGTGAGCAGTTCTTC
CASSVRQTGSEQFF
>-|few|TRBV20-1|TRBJ1-1
TGCAGTGCTAGTCTTATGAACACTGAAGCTTTCTTT
CSASLMNTEAFF
>TRBD2|few|TRBV7-9|TRBJ2-3
TGTGCCAGCAGCTTAGCAGGCGGGGGGGCCCCAGATACGCAGTATTTT
CASSLAGGGAPDTQYF
>TRBD2|-|TRBV20-1|TRBJ2-5
TGCAGTGCTAGAGTGGGGACTAGCGGCTCCCAAGAGACCCAGTACTTC
CSARVGTSGSQETQYF
>TRBD1|-|TRBV6-2/TRBV6-3|TRBJ2-5
TGTGCCAGCAGTTACTTGAGTACCGGGACAGGAAGGTCCCAGTACTTC
CASSYLSTGTGRSQYF
>TRBD1|few|TRBV6-5|TRBJ1-2
TGTGCCAGCAGTTACGGGACAGGGGGGAATGGCTACACCTTC
CASSYGTGGNGYTF
>-|-|TRBV7-2|TRBJ2-3
TGTGCCAGCATATTGTCGAGGAGCACAGATACGCAGTATTTT
CASILSRSTDTQYF
>TRBD2|-|TRBV19|TRBJ2-3
TGTGCCAGTAGCCAGCGGGAGATAACAGATACGCAGTATTTT
CASSQREITDTQYF
>-|few|TRBV15|TRBJ2-1
TGTGCCACCAGCAGAGCGGCGGCTGGAGACTACAATGAGCAGTTCTTC
CATSRAAAGDYNEQFF
>TRBD1|once|TRBV27|TRBJ1-1
TGTGCCAGCAGCCTTGGGACAGGGTTTGGTCGCATGAACACTGAAGCTTTCTTT
CASSLGTGFGRMNTEAFF
>TRBD1|-|TRBV4-3|TRBJ2-5
TGCGCCAGCAGCCAAGAGACAGGGGAGGAGACCCAGTACTTC
CASSQETGEETQYF
>TRBD1|few|TRBV6-1|TRBJ1-2
TGTGCCAGCACCCCCGGGACAGGGGACTATGGCTACACCTTC
CASTPGTGDYGYTF
>-|few|TRBV15|TRBJ2-3
TGTGCCACCAGCAGAGATTGGATTCTTGGTTCAGATACGCAGTATTTT
CATSRDWILGSDTQYF
>-|-|TRBV7-8|TRBJ1-2
TGTGCCAGCAGCTACACTAACTATGGCTACACCTTC
CASSYTNYGYTF
>TRBD1|-|TRBV18|TRBJ1-1
TGTGCCAGCTCACGCTCCCCAGACAGGGTGACTGAAGCTTTCTTT
CASSRSPDRVTEAFF
>-|few|TRBV29-1|TRBJ1-1
TGCAGCGGTCGGGAACTCAACACTGAAGCTTTCTTT
CSGRELNTEAFF
>-|few|TRBV4-3|TRBJ1-6
TGCGCCAGCAGCCCCTTTCCCCCCTCACCCCTCCACTTT
CASSPFPPSPLHF
>TRBD1|few|TRBV7-8|TRBJ1-2
TGTGCCAGCAGCTTAGTACCCCGGACAGGGGACTATGGCTACACCTTC
CASSLVPRTGDYGYTF
>TRBD2|few|TRBV20-1|TRBJ2-1
TGCAGTACGATAGCGGGCTTCTACAATGAGCAGTTCTTC
CSTIAGFYNEQFF
>-|-|TRBV7-2|TRBJ2-7
TGTGCCAGCAGCTTAGCTCCTGGCTACGAGCAGTACTTC
CASSLAPGYEQYF
>-|medium-sized|TRBV7-3|TRBJ2-3
TGTGCCAGCAGCTTAGGTCATCAACTAGGCTTGGATACGCAGTATTTT
CASSLGHQLGLDTQYF